The 31 T cell receptor beta chains given below trace back to one sample, sequenced in a study of neoadjuvant anti-PD-1 for oral cavity cancer. The data were produced by immunoSEQ multiplex PCR, yet TCRdb's version contains in-frame clones alone and is incomplete. The repertoire holds approximately 83,000 clones, with approximately 80% as singletons. The specimen was PBMCs, collected before nivolumab (anti-PD-1) treatment. Receptor source: a person aged 35 to 85 with oral cavity squamous cell carcinoma.

This chain connects TRBV15 to TRBJ2-1, with 7 bases fitting TRBD1. Germline V gene sequence: CDR1 LNHNV, CDR2 YYDKDF (reference sequence). CDR3 length equals 13 residues. J was trimmed by 8 bases and V by 2 bases; bases with no gene match: 3. Here the CDR3 reads CATSRPQGYEQFF. The CDR3 coding sequence is TGTGCCACCAGCAGACCACAGGGGTATGAGCAGTTCTTC.

The chain combines TRBV9 with TRBJ1-5; 8 nucleotides match TRBD1. This CDR3 spans 15 amino acids. J was trimmed by 11 bases and V by 4 bases; bases with no gene match: 14. CDR1 is SGDLS, CDR2 YYNGEE, per germline. Written as DNA, the CDR3 is TGTGCCAGCAGCCCAGGGACAGGAGGGAGCATGGCCCAGCATTTT. The encoded protein is CASSPGTGGSMAQHF.

This chain connects TRBV6-6 to TRBJ1-2; 10 bases agree with TRBD1. V lost 4 bases to trimming and J lost 2 bases; unmatched junction nucleotides: 4. The length of the CDR3 is 15 residues. The V gene's germline CDR1 is MNHNY and CDR2 SVGAGI (reference sequence). The CDR3 reads CASSLGQGGNYGYTF. CDR3 DNA sequence: TGTGCCAGCAGTTTAGGACAGGGGGGAAACTATGGCTACACCTTC.

V is TRBV9 and J is TRBJ2-2; 10 bases fit TRBD2. With 4 bases clipped from V and 7 bases from J, the junction kept 4 bases outside the gene matches. CDR1 SGDLS and CDR2 YYNGEE come from the germline V gene. This CDR3 is built from 14 residues. The CDR3 reads CASSLGLAVGELFF. The CDR3 DNA follows: TGTGCCAGCAGCCTAGGACTAGCGGTCGGGGAGCTGTTTTTT.

The chain joins TRBV4-1 to TRBJ2-1, with D unresolved. Germline loops: CDR1 MGHRA, CDR2 YSYEKL. V was cut by 0 bases and J by 6 bases, with 6 bases left in between. The CDR3 is 13 residues long. The CDR3 protein is CASSQDGLNEQFF. CDR3 DNA: TGCGCCAGCAGCCAAGATGGTCTCAATGAGCAGTTCTTC.

The V call is TRBV5-6, the J call TRBJ1-1, with a weak D call TRBD1 (6 bases). The CDR3 extends over 16 amino acids. Germline V gene sequence: CDR1 SGHDT, CDR2 YYEEEE. Trimming removed 0 bases from V and 0 bases from J, with 12 bases in between. CDR3: CASSLDRVGVNTEAFF. In nucleotides, the CDR3 is TGTGCCAGCAGCTTGGACAGGGTAGGAGTGAACACTGAAGCTTTCTTT.

This chain uses TRBV5-1 with TRBJ2-2, with D unclear. V was clipped by 0 bases and J by 0 bases, with 6 bases between them. Germline V lookup: CDR1 SGHRS, CDR2 YFSETQ. This CDR3 spans 15 amino acids. CDR3 amino acids: CASSLAPANTGELFF. In DNA, the CDR3 is TGCGCCAGCAGCTTGGCCCCTGCGAACACCGGGGAGCTGTTTTTT.

This chain links TRBV15 with TRBJ1-4, with 9 bases matching TRBD1. CDR3 length: 18 residues. J was trimmed by 6 bases and V by 0 bases; bases with no gene match: 11. Germline V gives CDR1 LNHNV, CDR2 YYDKDF (reference sequence). This chain's CDR3 is CATSRETGGRLRDEKLFF. CDR3 in DNA: TGTGCCACCAGCAGAGAAACAGGGGGCAGGCTTCGAGATGAAAAACTGTTTTTT.

This clone was recorded once. This chain connects TRBV6-5 to TRBJ2-5; a weak D match, TRBD2 (7 bases). V dropped 5 bases and J dropped 5 bases, with 18 bases sitting between them. Germline CDR1 and CDR2: MNHEY and SVGAGI. This CDR3 has 15 amino acids. The CDR3 DNA is TGTGCCAGCAGTAACGGACTAGGGGGGGTGGAGACCCAGTACTTC. Amino acids: CASSNGLGGVETQYF.

The gene calls are TRBV10-3 and TRBJ2-7, with 8 bases matching TRBD2. V was clipped by 8 bases and J by 2 bases; unmatched bases: 14. Germline V gives CDR1 ENHRY, CDR2 SYGVKD. The CDR3 sequence is 16 residues long. The CDR3 here is CAICPGREEGAYEQYF. DNA for the CDR3: TGTGCCATCTGCCCGGGGCGGGAGGAGGGGGCCTACGAGCAGTACTTC.

The rearrangement links TRBV27 to TRBJ2-3; possible D gene TRBD1, 7 bases. With 5 bases removed from V and 2 bases from J, the gap between germline ends came to 23 bases. The CDR3 totals 18 residues. Looked up from germline, CDR1 is MNHEY and CDR2 is SMNVEV (reference sequence). CDR3 DNA sequence: TGTGCCAGCAGTCAGGACAGGAGGGGAGGCCTACACACAGATACGCAGTATTTT. This gives the protein CASSQDRRGGLHTDTQYF.

CDR3 sequence reads: CASSVQDNKETQYF. For the CDR3, the DNA is TGTGCCAGCAGCGTACAGGATAATAAAGAGACCCAGTACTTC. The genes are TRBV9 and TRBJ2-5, with D unresolved. V dropped 1 base and J dropped 3 bases, with 10 bases sitting between them. Germline CDR1 reads SGDLS; CDR2 reads YYNGEE. This CDR3 has 14 amino acids.

V usage is TRBV29-1 and J usage is TRBJ2-7, with 7 bases identical to TRBD1. In germline, CDR1 is SQVTM, CDR2 ANQGSEA. V lost 6 bases and J lost 6; bases outside the gene matches: 11. The CDR3 extends over 13 amino acids. The CDR3 reads CSVGDSPGGEQYF. CDR3 bases: TGCAGCGTGGGGGACAGTCCCGGTGGCGAGCAGTACTTC.

The V call is TRBV2, the J call TRBJ1-1, with unresolved D. From germline, CDR1 is SNHLY and CDR2 FYNNEI. The CDR3 is 13 amino acids. V was shortened by 4 bases and J by 2 bases, with 8 bases between the two germline ends. CDR3 sequence (DNA): TGTGCCAGCAGTGTCCGGGAAAACACTGAAGCTTTCTTT. It translates to CASSVRENTEAFF.

The chain uses TRBV20-1 and TRBJ1-2; 10 positions match TRBD1. V was pared by 6 bases and J by 13 bases, with 8 bases of the junction left unmatched. The CDR3 loop spans 11 amino acids. Germline V gives CDR1 DFQATT, CDR2 SNEGSKA (reference sequence). In nucleotides, the CDR3 is TGCAGTGCCTGGGACAGGGGAGGTTGCACCTTC. Amino acids: CSAWDRGGCTF.

This rearrangement joins TRBV27 to TRBJ2-2, with TRBD2 matching over 7 bases. Germline V gives CDR1 MNHEY, CDR2 SMNVEV (reference sequence). V shed 3 bases, J shed 7 bases, and the junction held 14 bases outside the gene matches. This CDR3 spans 17 amino acids. The CDR3 nucleotides are TGTGCCAGCAGTTTTCTCGGACCGGCGGGAGATGGCGGGGAGCTGTTTTTT. This encodes CASSFLGPAGDGGELFF.

The V call is TRBV28, the J call TRBJ1-1; D ambiguous. Germline CDR1 and CDR2: MDHEN and SYDVKM. Between the trimmed V and J ends, which lost 0 bases and 3 bases, there was a span of 14 bases. The CDR3 has 16 residues. Written as DNA, the CDR3 is TGTGCCAGCAGTTTATGGTCTGGAGGCACCGACACTGAAGCTTTCTTT. It codes for CASSLWSGGTDTEAFF.

This clone was counted ten times or more. The genes are TRBV27 and TRBJ2-7; 9 nucleotides match TRBD2. Trimming removed 9 bases from V and 1 base from J; junction bases left unmatched: 4. In germline, CDR1 is MNHEY, CDR2 SMNVEV (reference sequence). This CDR3 is 13 amino acids long. The CDR3 sequence: CASRREGSYEQYF. CDR3 DNA: TGTGCCAGTAGGCGGGAGGGTTCCTACGAGCAGTACTTC.

This chain links TRBV30 with TRBJ1-3; no clear D gene. The CDR3 is 11 amino acids. Germline CDR1 is GTSNPN and CDR2 is SVGIG (reference sequence). V gave up 4 bases and J gave up 1 base, with 2 bases separating them. Here the CDR3 reads CAWISGNTIYF. The CDR3 DNA is TGTGCCTGGATTTCTGGAAACACCATATATTTT.

The chain uses TRBV10-1 and TRBJ2-2; the D is unclear. Germline V CDR1 and CDR2: WNHNN, SYGVQD (reference sequence). This CDR3 has 11 residues. V lost 3 bases, J lost 6 bases, and 2 bases lay in between. The CDR3 region is CASSDAGELFF. CDR3 DNA sequence: TGCGCCAGCAGTGACGCCGGGGAGCTGTTTTTT.

The chain employs TRBV5-1 and TRBJ2-7; TRBD1 matches at 9 bases. Per the germline V gene, CDR1 is SGHRS and CDR2 is YFSETQ. This CDR3 spans 14 amino acids. The V segment lost 4 bases and the J segment 6 bases; nucleotides outside the gene matches: 8. CDR3 DNA sequence: TGCGCCAGCAGCCGAGGGGACAGGGAAGGCGAGCAGTACTTC. Encoded protein: CASSRGDREGEQYF.

V and J are TRBV30 and TRBJ2-7, with TRBD1 matching over 10 bases. Germline CDR1 GTSNPN, CDR2 SVGIG (reference sequence). The CDR3 extends over 14 amino acids. The V gene end was trimmed by 4 bases and the J gene end by 2 bases; junction bases not matched to a gene: 5. This CDR3 reads CAWTGTGDTYEQYF. The CDR3 bases are TGTGCCTGGACCGGGACAGGGGACACCTACGAGCAGTACTTC.

The chain couples TRBV6-5 to TRBJ2-7; D may match TRBD1 or TRBD2 (5 bases each). This CDR3 is 14 amino acids long. V was pared by 0 bases and J by 4 bases, with 10 bases between. Germline V gene lookup returns CDR1 MNHEY and CDR2 SVGAGI. The CDR3 DNA reads TGTGCCAGCAGTTACTCGACGGGGCCGTACGAGCAGTACTTC. Translating it yields CASSYSTGPYEQYF.

The gene calls are TRBV15 and TRBJ2-3; D might be TRBD2 (5 bases). The CDR3 loop spans 14 amino acids. V was pared by 1 base and J by 6 bases, with 11 bases between. CDR1 LNHNV and CDR2 YYDKDF come from the germline V gene (reference sequence). For the CDR3, the DNA is TGTGCCACCAGCAGAGGTGGGAGTAGGGATACGCAGTATTTT. Residues: CATSRGGSRDTQYF.

This chain's CDR3 is CASRPVLNEKLFF. Here the CDR3 DNA reads TGTGCCAGCAGGCCAGTCCTTAATGAAAAACTGTTTTTT. The chain has TRBV6-5 and TRBJ1-4; no clear D gene. This CDR3 comprises 13 residues. Trimming cost V 6 bases and J 4 bases, with 9 bases left between them. In germline, CDR1 is MNHEY, CDR2 SVGAGI.

The CDR3 bases are TGTGCCAGCAGTTTAGCAGGATCGCAACCTTACGAGCAGTACTTC. It is translated as CASSLAGSQPYEQYF. The rearrangement links TRBV28 to TRBJ2-7; D remains ambiguous. Per the germline V gene, CDR1 is MDHEN and CDR2 is SYDVKM. V lost 2 bases and J 4 bases, leaving 15 bases between the germline ends. CDR3 size: 15 residues. Based on the CDR3 plus reference TRBV28 and TRBJ2-7, the full variable domain is DVKVTQSSRYLVKRTGEKVFLECVQDMDHENMFWYRQDPGLGLRLIYFSYDVKMKEKGDIPEGYSVSREKKERFSLILESASTNQTSMYLCASSLAGSQPYEQYFGPGTRLTVT.

V gene TRBV2 combines with J gene TRBJ2-7; 9 nucleotides line up with TRBD1. The CDR3 sequence is 14 residues long. J lost 2 bases, V lost 5 bases, and 4 bases had no gene match. Germline CDR1 reads SNHLY; CDR2 reads FYNNEI. In DNA, the CDR3 is TGTGCCAGCAGTACCGGGACAGGGCCCTACGAGCAGTACTTC. Amino acid sequence: CASSTGTGPYEQYF. Combining the CDR3 with reference TRBV2 and TRBJ2-7 gives the whole variable domain EPEVTQTPSHQVTQMGQEVILRCVPISNHLYFYWYRQILGQKVEFLVSFYNNEISEKSEIFDDQFSVERPDGSNFTLKIRSTKLEDSAMYFCASSTGTGPYEQYFGPGTRLTVT.

The chain links TRBV4-2 to TRBJ2-3, with D unresolved. The CDR3 runs 13 residues. Germline assignment: CDR1 LGHNA and CDR2 YNFKEQ. V lost 0 bases and J lost 4, with 5 bases in between. The CDR3 DNA follows: TGTGCCAGCAGCCAAGAGATACCAGATACGCAGTATTTT. It encodes CASSQEIPDTQYF.

V usage is TRBV7-3 and J usage is TRBJ1-4; 7 bases fit TRBD1. The CDR3 length is 14 residues. The germline CDR1 and CDR2 sequences are SGHTA and FQGTGA. V shed 6 bases, J shed 8 bases, and the junction held 9 bases outside the gene matches. In DNA, the CDR3 is TGTGCCAGCAGACACGGACAGGTAAAGGAAAAACTGTTTTTT. Translated, it gives CASRHGQVKEKLFF.

The genes are TRBV6-1 and TRBJ1-1, with no clear D. Trimming took off 10 bases at V and 1 base at J, with 16 bases between the two ends. The germline V gene encodes CDR1 MNHNS and CDR2 SASEGT. The CDR3 sequence is 14 residues long. The CDR3 coding sequence is TGTGCCACCCCCGGCCCCTCAGGGAACACTGAAGCTTTCTTT. Translated: CATPGPSGNTEAFF.

The chain combines TRBV9 with TRBJ2-3; 9 bases are a match to TRBD2. J gave up 5 bases and V 0 bases, and 4 bases lay outside the gene matches. The CDR3 is 15 amino acids. Germline CDR1 SGDLS, CDR2 YYNGEE. The CDR3: CASSVVAGGRDTQYF. DNA of the CDR3: TGTGCCAGCAGCGTAGTTGCGGGAGGGCGAGATACGCAGTATTTT.